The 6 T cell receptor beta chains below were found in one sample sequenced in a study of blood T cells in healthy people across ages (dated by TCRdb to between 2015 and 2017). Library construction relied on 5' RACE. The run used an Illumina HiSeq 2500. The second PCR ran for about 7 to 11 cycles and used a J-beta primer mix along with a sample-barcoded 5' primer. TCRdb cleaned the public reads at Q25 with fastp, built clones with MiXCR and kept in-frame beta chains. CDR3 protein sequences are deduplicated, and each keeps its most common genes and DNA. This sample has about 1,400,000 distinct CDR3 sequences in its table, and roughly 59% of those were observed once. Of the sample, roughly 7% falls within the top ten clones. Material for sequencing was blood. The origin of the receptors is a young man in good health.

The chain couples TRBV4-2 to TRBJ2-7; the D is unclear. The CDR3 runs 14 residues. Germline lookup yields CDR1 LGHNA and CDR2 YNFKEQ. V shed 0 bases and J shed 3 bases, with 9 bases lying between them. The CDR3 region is CASSQEQDFYEQYF. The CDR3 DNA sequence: TGTGCCAGCAGCCAAGAACAAGACTTCTACGAGCAGTACTTC.

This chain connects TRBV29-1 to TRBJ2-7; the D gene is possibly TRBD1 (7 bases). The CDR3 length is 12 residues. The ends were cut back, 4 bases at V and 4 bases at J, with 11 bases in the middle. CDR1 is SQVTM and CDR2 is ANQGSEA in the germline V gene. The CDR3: CSVGAGGYEQYF. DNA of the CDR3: TGCAGCGTTGGGGCAGGGGGGTACGAGCAGTACTTC.

CDR3 loop: CASSFPPDSYTGELFF. In DNA, the CDR3 is TGTGCCAGCAGCTTCCCCCCGGACAGCTACACCGGGGAGCTGTTTTTT. The rearrangement uses TRBV12-3 or TRBV12-4 and TRBJ2-2, with a weak D call TRBD1 (6 bases). The CDR3 consists of 16 residues. The V gene lost 6 bases and the J gene lost 3 bases, with 17 bases spanning the gap.

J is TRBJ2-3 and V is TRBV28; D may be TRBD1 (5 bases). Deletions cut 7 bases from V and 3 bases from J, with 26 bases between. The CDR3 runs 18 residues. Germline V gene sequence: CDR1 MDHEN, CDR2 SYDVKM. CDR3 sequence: CASNTMGPTAAGTDTQYF. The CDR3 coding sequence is TGTGCCAGCAACACCATGGGGCCCACAGCAGCCGGTACAGATACGCAGTATTTT.

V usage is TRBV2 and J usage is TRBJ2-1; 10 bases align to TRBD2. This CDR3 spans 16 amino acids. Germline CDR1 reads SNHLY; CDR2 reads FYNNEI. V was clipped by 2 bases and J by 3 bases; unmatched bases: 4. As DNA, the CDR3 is TGTGCCAGCAGTGAAAGTCTAGCGGGGGACTACAATGAGCAGTTCTTC. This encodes CASSESLAGDYNEQFF.

For the CDR3, the DNA is TGTGCCAGCAGCCAAACCGGGTCAAACAATGAGCAGTTCTTC. Residues: CASSQTGSNNEQFF. The chain links TRBV4-2 to TRBJ2-1; D remains ambiguous. The V gene lost 2 bases and the J gene lost 5 bases, with 10 bases spanning the gap. Germline CDR1 and CDR2: LGHNA and YNFKEQ. The CDR3 consists of 14 residues.